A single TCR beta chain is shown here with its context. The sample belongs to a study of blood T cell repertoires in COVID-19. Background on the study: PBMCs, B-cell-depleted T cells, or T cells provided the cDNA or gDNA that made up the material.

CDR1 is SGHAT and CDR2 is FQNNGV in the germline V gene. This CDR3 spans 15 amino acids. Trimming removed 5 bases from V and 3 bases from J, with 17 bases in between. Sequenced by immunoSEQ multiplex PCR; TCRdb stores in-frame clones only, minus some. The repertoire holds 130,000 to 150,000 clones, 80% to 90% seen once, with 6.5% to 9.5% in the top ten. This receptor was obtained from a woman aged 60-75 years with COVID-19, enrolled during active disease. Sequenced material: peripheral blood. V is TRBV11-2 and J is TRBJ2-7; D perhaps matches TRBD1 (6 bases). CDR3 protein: CASSLERQVVYEQYF. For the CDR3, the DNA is TGTGCCAGCAGCCTTGAGCGACAGGTAGTCTACGAGCAGTACTTC.